A single sample gave rise to the 15 T cell receptor beta chains below, sequenced in a study of graft-versus-host responses after intestinal transplantation. Repertoires were generated with immunoSEQ multiplex PCR, while TCRdb's copy carries only in-frame clones and drops some. The sample records some 92,000 clones, roughly 90% being singletons. Their specific antigens are unknown. The source was unstimulated CD4+ T cells sorted from spleen or lymph node cells, collected before intestinal transplant. The source of these receptors is a human donor who received an intestinal transplant.

This chain connects TRBV1 to TRBJ2-2; the table's D gene call, TRBD2, was not cross checked with the DNA. TRBV1 is a pseudogene locus. The CDR3 has 18 residues. CDR3 loop: CTSSHDNEAGRNTGELFF. CDR3 nucleotides: TGCACCAGCAGCCATGACAACGAAGCGGGACGGAACACCGGGGAGCTGTTTTTT.

The chain couples TRBV28 to TRBJ1-1; D ambiguous. The ends were cut back, 3 bases at V and 6 bases at J, with 8 bases in the middle. This CDR3 has 12 amino acids. Germline lookup yields CDR1 MDHEN and CDR2 SYDVKM. The CDR3 loop is CASSFIGSEAFF. CDR3 DNA sequence: TGTGCCAGCAGTTTTATAGGGTCTGAAGCTTTCTTT.

The chain carries TRBV5-1 and TRBJ2-3, with 7 nucleotides matching TRBD2. V dropped 6 bases and J dropped 4; count of bases not matched to a gene: 11. Germline CDR1 is SGHRS and CDR2 is YFSETQ. The CDR3 runs 15 residues. CDR3 sequence: CASTPWLRESDTQYF. CDR3 DNA sequence: TGCGCCAGCACCCCTTGGTTGCGGGAGTCAGATACGCAGTATTTT.

This chain connects TRBV28 to TRBJ1-1; perhaps TRBD1 as D (6 bases). The CDR3 contains 15 residues. Per germline, CDR1 MDHEN and CDR2 SYDVKM. Trimming pared 4 bases from V and 1 base from J, leaving 13 bases between. The DNA for the CDR3 is TGTGCCAGCAGTTCCCCCGTAGGGGGGAACACTGAAGCTTTCTTT. Encoded protein: CASSSPVGGNTEAFF.

In nucleotides, the CDR3 is TGTGCCAGCAGTTTACCCACTAGCGGGACGCCCTACGAGCAGTACTTC. Amino acids: CASSLPTSGTPYEQYF. The gene calls are TRBV28 and TRBJ2-7; 10 bases fit TRBD2. Germline assignment: CDR1 MDHEN and CDR2 SYDVKM. CDR3 length: 16 amino acids. With 2 bases clipped from V and 2 bases from J, the junction kept 6 bases outside the gene matches.

CDR3 in amino acids: CASVRQGSVEETQYF. CDR3 nucleotides: TGCGCCAGCGTCCGCCAGGGGTCGGTCGAAGAGACCCAGTACTTC. The genes are TRBV5-1 and TRBJ2-5; tentative D call: TRBD1 (6 bases). V dropped 7 bases and J dropped 3 bases, with 19 bases sitting between them. Germline V gives CDR1 SGHRS, CDR2 YFSETQ. The CDR3 covers 15 residues.

This chain joins TRBV2 and TRBJ2-1; no reliable D call. Germline CDR1 is SNHLY and CDR2 is FYNNEI. Deletions cut 7 bases from V and 7 bases from J, with 2 bases between. The length of the CDR3 is 9 residues. CDR3 in amino acids: CASTNEQFF. The CDR3 bases are TGTGCCAGCACGAATGAGCAGTTCTTC.

Note on this clone: At one end, the junction sequence differs from germline, possibly due to a read error. The rearrangement joins TRBV11-2 to TRBJ1-5; D gene ambiguous. Per germline, CDR1 SGHAT and CDR2 FQNNGV. This CDR3 is built from 14 residues. The CDR3 DNA reads TGTGCCGGCAGCCCCCAAACCAGCAATCAGCCCCAGCATTTT. This translates into CAGSPQTSNQPQHF.

The J gene is TRBJ1-1, the V gene TRBV18; D is undetermined. Trimming removed 3 bases at V and 0 bases at J, with 11 bases between. The CDR3 is made up of 15 amino acids. CDR1 is KGHSH, CDR2 LQKENI, per germline. The CDR3 DNA reads TGTGCCAGCTCACCCGCGGGCAGGATGAACACTGAAGCTTTCTTT. Protein: CASSPAGRMNTEAFF.

This chain joins TRBV6-4 and TRBJ2-3; 7 nucleotides match TRBD2. The V gene's germline CDR1 is MRHNA and CDR2 SNTAGT. The CDR3 runs 15 residues. J was trimmed by 2 bases and V by 4 bases; bases with no gene match: 6. CDR3 loop: CASSVSGTNTDTQYF. The DNA for the CDR3 is TGTGCCAGCAGTGTCAGCGGGACCAACACAGATACGCAGTATTTT.

The CDR3 is CASSPRPGTGGYNEQYF. Here the CDR3 DNA reads TGTGCCAGCAGCCCCCGTCCCGGGACAGGGGGTTATAACGAGCAGTACTTC. The chain carries TRBV7-9 and TRBJ2-7; 11 bases match TRBD1. The CDR3 has 17 amino acids. The V segment lost 5 bases and the J segment 5 bases; nucleotides outside the gene matches: 14. CDR1 is SEHNR, CDR2 FQNEAQ, per germline (reference sequence).

V usage is TRBV9 and J usage is TRBJ2-2; D is tentatively TRBD1 or TRBD2 (6 bases each). The ends were cut back, 1 base at V and 8 bases at J, with 18 bases in the middle. The germline V gene encodes CDR1 SGDLS and CDR2 YYNGEE. The CDR3 covers 16 residues. The CDR3 DNA reads TGTGCCAGCAGCGTATCCAGCGGGTGGGGGGCGGGGGAGCTGTTTTTT. Its translation is CASSVSSGWGAGELFF.

The CDR3 loop reads CASSPSGAEQYF. The CDR3 bases are TGCGCCAGCAGCCCATCGGGGGCCGAGCAGTACTTC. The chain uses TRBV5-1 and TRBJ2-7; D is tentatively TRBD1 or TRBD2 (6 bases each). V was cut by 4 bases and J by 6 bases, with 11 bases left in between. This CDR3 region has 12 residues. CDR1 and CDR2 from the germline V gene are SGHRS and YFSETQ.

The chain couples TRBV9 to TRBJ2-7; TRBD1 aligns across 9 bases. CDR1 is SGDLS and CDR2 is YYNGEE in the germline V gene. J lost 2 bases, V lost 2 bases, and 5 bases had no gene match. The CDR3 totals 15 residues. CDR3 protein: CASSVGTGFTYEQYF. The CDR3 region has the DNA TGTGCCAGCAGCGTTGGGACAGGGTTTACCTACGAGCAGTACTTC.

The CDR3 sequence is CASSPKPTGGTNYGYTF. The DNA for the CDR3 is TGTGCCAGCTCACCCAAACCTACAGGGGGGACTAACTATGGCTACACCTTC. The chain carries TRBV18 and TRBJ1-2; 8 bases map to TRBD1. The V and J ends lost 3 bases and 0 bases, in that order; junction bases with no gene match: 9. The germline V gene encodes CDR1 KGHSH and CDR2 LQKENI. The CDR3 consists of 17 residues. Full variable domain (missing parts from reference TRBV18 and TRBJ1-2): NAGVMQNPRHLVRRRGQEARLRCSPMKGHSHVYWYRQLPEEGLKFMVYLQKENIIDESGMPKERFSAEFPKEGPSILRIQQVVRGDSAAYFCASSPKPTGGTNYGYTFGSGTRLTVV.